The 27 T cell receptor beta chains presented below share a single source sample, sequenced in a study of radiation and T cells in renal cell carcinoma. Sequencing used immunoSEQ multiplex PCR; TCRdb keeps in-frame clones, though not all of them. The data show 120,000 or so clones, more than 75% seen once. Specified time point: blood 2 weeks post-SBRT. The treatment denotes: 15 Gy SBRT to primary tumor, nephrectomy 4 weeks later. The sequenced sample was blood, obtained from a patient whose treatment included radiotherapy and nephrectomy. These receptors all stem from a woman between 65 and 79 years old with renal cell carcinoma.

This clone was observed a handful of times. V usage is TRBV7-2 and J usage is TRBJ1-1; D remains ambiguous. The V gene lost 1 base and the J gene lost 1 base, with 7 bases spanning the gap. This CDR3 comprises 14 residues. Germline V gene data show CDR1 as SGHTA and CDR2 as FQGNSA. The CDR3 loop reads CASSLGRQNTEAFF. In nucleotides, the CDR3 is TGTGCCAGCAGCTTAGGGCGCCAGAACACTGAAGCTTTCTTT.

This chain links TRBV15 with TRBJ1-5, with a weak D call TRBD1 (6 bases). Germline V gene sequence: CDR1 LNHNV, CDR2 YYDKDF (reference sequence). CDR3 size: 14 residues. V lost 8 bases and J 0 bases, leaving 11 bases between the germline ends. CDR3 loop: CATVDRHSNQPQHF. Here the CDR3 DNA reads TGTGCCACCGTAGACAGGCATAGCAATCAGCCCCAGCATTTT.

The CDR3 protein is CASSQDPGARGTGELFF. The CDR3 DNA sequence: TGTGCCAGCAGCCAAGATCCCGGGGCTAGGGGCACCGGGGAGCTGTTTTTT. The chain has TRBV4-2 and TRBJ2-2; D may match TRBD1 or TRBD2 (5 bases each). V lost 0 bases, J lost 4 bases, and 15 bases lay in between. The CDR3 totals 17 residues. Germline V gives CDR1 LGHNA, CDR2 YNFKEQ.

This clone is a singleton in its sample. This chain links TRBV11-2 with TRBJ2-5; D is unclear. This CDR3 is built from 11 residues. Germline CDR1 reads SGHAT; CDR2 reads FQNNGV. The V end was cut by 2 bases, the J end by 6 bases, with 4 bases between. The DNA of the CDR3 is TGTGCCAGCAGCTTAAGTAAGACCCAGTACTTC. It encodes CASSLSKTQYF.

The sample holds one count of this clone. J is TRBJ2-1 and V is TRBV6-5; TRBD2 matches at 15 bases. Per the germline V gene, CDR1 is MNHEY and CDR2 is SVGAGI. J was trimmed by 9 bases and V by 6 bases; bases with no gene match: 6. This CDR3 is 15 amino acids long. The CDR3 nucleotides are TGTGCCAGCAGCCCCGGACTAGCGGGGGGGTTTGAGCAGTTCTTC. Encoded protein: CASSPGLAGGFEQFF.

V and J are TRBV6-5 and TRBJ1-1; D gene uncertain. There are 15 residues in the CDR3. V was trimmed by 6 bases and J by 0 bases, leaving 14 bases between them. CDR1 is MNHEY, CDR2 SVGAGI, per germline. The DNA of the CDR3 is TGTGCCAGCAGGCGTATATCAGGTGTGAACACTGAAGCTTTCTTT. Amino acid sequence: CASRRISGVNTEAFF.

This chain joins TRBV7-3 and TRBJ2-7, with 11 bases fitting TRBD2. CDR3 length equals 17 residues. V dropped 5 bases and J dropped 1; count of bases not matched to a gene: 10. Germline V gene lookup returns CDR1 SGHTA and CDR2 FQGTGA. The CDR3 coding sequence is TGTGCCAGCAGCGGGATGGGACTAGCGGAAGTTTCCTACGAGCAGTACTTC. It encodes CASSGMGLAEVSYEQYF.

The CDR3 region is CASSPSSGGGRSKQYF. As DNA, the CDR3 is TGTGCCAGCAGCCCCAGTAGCGGGGGGGGGCGGTCGAAGCAGTATTTT. The chain is built from TRBV2 and TRBJ2-3, with 11 nucleotides matching TRBD2. Germline V gene lookup returns CDR1 SNHLY and CDR2 FYNNEI. The CDR3 sequence is 16 residues long. J lost 11 bases, V lost 6 bases, and 16 bases had no gene match.

The chain has TRBV30 and TRBJ1-5, with a tentative D call TRBD1 (6 bases). Per germline, CDR1 GTSNPN and CDR2 SVGIG (reference sequence). Trimming removed 2 bases at V and 0 bases at J, with 8 bases between. This CDR3 has 14 amino acids. The CDR3 DNA reads TGTGCCTGGAGTCCAGGGGCTAGCAATCAGCCCCAGCATTTT. Its protein product is CAWSPGASNQPQHF. Variable domain in full (rest from reference TRBV30 and TRBJ1-5): SQTIHQWPATLVQPVGSPLSLECTVEGTSNPNLYWYRQAAGRGLQLLFYSVGIGQISSEVPQNLSASRPQDRQFILSSKKLLLSDSGFYLCAWSPGASNQPQHFGDGTRLSIL.

This clone appeared once. CDR3 loop: CASSLGTGGAQPQHF. The CDR3 bases are TGTGCCAGCAGTTTAGGGACAGGGGGAGCACAGCCCCAGCATTTT. The chain recombines TRBV28 with TRBJ1-5; TRBD1 agrees at 11 bases. Germline CDR1 reads MDHEN; CDR2 reads SYDVKM. V shed 2 bases, J shed 7 bases, and the junction held 4 bases outside the gene matches. CDR3 length: 15 amino acids.

The chain carries TRBV19 and TRBJ1-2; 11 positions match TRBD1. The CDR3 extends over 14 amino acids. Unmatched junction bases numbered 7, after V lost 5 bases and J lost 8 bases. The V gene's germline CDR1 is LNHDA and CDR2 SQIVND (reference sequence). CDR3 bases: TGTGCCAGTAGTCCCAAGGACAGGGGGCTCGGCTACACCTTC. Translating it yields CASSPKDRGLGYTF.

The chain couples TRBV13 to TRBJ1-6, with a possible D match to TRBD1 (5 bases). This CDR3 contains 16 residues. Germline CDR1 PRHDT, CDR2 FYEKMQ (reference sequence). Trimming stripped 4 bases from V and 8 bases from J, with 18 bases between. CDR3 sequence: CASSWTSGDLDSPLHF. The DNA of the CDR3 is TGTGCCAGCAGCTGGACTTCCGGGGACCTAGATTCACCCCTCCACTTT.

The chain has TRBV2 and TRBJ1-5, with 11 bases identical to TRBD1. Per germline, CDR1 SNHLY and CDR2 FYNNEI. Trimming took 4 bases from V and 6 from J; bases not matched to a gene: 8. The length of the CDR3 is 16 residues. The CDR3 region has the DNA TGTGCCAGCAGTGGCGGGACAGGGGGTCGGGGTCAGCCCCAGCATTTT. Its protein is CASSGGTGGRGQPQHF.

The CDR3 is CASSLGDRTGELFF. Here the CDR3 DNA reads TGTGCCAGCAGCTTAGGAGATAGAACCGGGGAGCTGTTTTTT. The chain couples TRBV7-8 to TRBJ2-2; D is unresolved. Germline CDR1 and CDR2: SGHVS and FQNEAQ. V gave up 1 base and J gave up 5 bases, with 8 bases separating them. This CDR3 has 14 amino acids. The variable domain in full, with the rest retrieved from reference TRBV7-8 and TRBJ2-2, is GAGVSQSPRYKVAKRGQDVALRCDPISGHVSLFWYQQALGQGPEFLTYFQNEAQLDKSGLPSDRFFAERPEGSVSTLKIQRTQQEDSAVYLCASSLGDRTGELFFGEGSRLTVL.

The rearrangement joins TRBV7-3 to TRBJ1-1; 9 nucleotides line up with TRBD1. V shed 5 bases, J shed 1 base, and the junction held 8 bases outside the gene matches. This CDR3 has 16 residues. Germline V gene sequence: CDR1 SGHTA, CDR2 FQGTGA. This CDR3 is CASSRTGTGTNTEAFF. The CDR3 DNA follows: TGTGCCAGCAGCCGGACCGGGACAGGGACGAACACTGAAGCTTTCTTT.

This chain joins TRBV28 and TRBJ1-6; TRBD1 is a possible D gene (6 bases). The CDR3 is 18 residues long. Looked up from germline, CDR1 is MDHEN and CDR2 is SYDVKM. V dropped 7 bases and J dropped 0 bases, with 19 bases sitting between them. CDR3 region: CASTLTGTLSSYNSPLHF. The CDR3, as DNA: TGTGCCAGCACCTTAACAGGGACCCTAAGCTCCTATAATTCACCCCTCCACTTT.

The V call is TRBV2, the J call TRBJ1-6; D gene unclear. The CDR3 is 15 residues long. Germline values: CDR1 SNHLY, CDR2 FYNNEI. With 2 bases removed from V and 7 bases from J, the gap between germline ends came to 12 bases. CDR3 nucleotide sequence: TGTGCCAGCAGTGAAAAGAACAGCGGAAATTCACCCCTCCACTTT. Protein product: CASSEKNSGNSPLHF.

This sequence joins TRBV4-2 and TRBJ2-1; 13 nucleotides match TRBD2. Trimming removed 4 bases from V and 8 bases from J; junction bases left unmatched: 17. This CDR3 is 19 amino acids long. CDR1 and CDR2 (germline): LGHNA, YNFKEQ. The CDR3 loop reads CASSLDAESLAGGNHEQFF. CDR3 coding DNA: TGTGCCAGCAGCCTCGACGCTGAGTCACTAGCGGGGGGGAATCATGAGCAGTTCTTC.

V usage is TRBV11-2 and J usage is TRBJ2-1; 9 nucleotides align to TRBD2. Germline values: CDR1 SGHAT, CDR2 FQNNGV. Trimming removed 3 bases from V and 1 base from J; junction bases left unmatched: 4. The CDR3 has 16 residues. CDR3 sequence (DNA): TGTGCCAGCAGCTTCAGGAGCGGGGGGTCCTACAATGAGCAGTTCTTC. As protein: CASSFRSGGSYNEQFF.

The chain links TRBV7-2 to TRBJ2-7; 12 bases align to TRBD2. CDR1 is SGHTA, CDR2 FQGNSA, per germline. The ends lost 8 bases at V and 5 bases at J; junction bases unmatched: 7. This CDR3 is built from 14 residues. The CDR3 is CASGTSGGPDEQYF. The DNA for the CDR3 is TGTGCCAGCGGAACTAGCGGGGGGCCCGACGAGCAGTACTTC.

The genes are TRBV5-1 and TRBJ2-5; 8 bases are shared with TRBD1. TRBJ2-7 matches the DNA end more closely, so the J call is doubtful. Germline lookup yields CDR1 SGHRS and CDR2 YFSETQ. The CDR3 runs 14 residues. The CDR3 loop reads CASSSRTGTYEQYF. CDR3 sequence (DNA): TGCGCCAGCAGCTCTAGGACAGGGACCTACGAGCAGTACTTC.

The CDR3 nucleotides read TGTGCCAGCAGCTCAAGGACGGAAGTAAATCAGCCCCAGCATTTT. Translating it yields CASSSRTEVNQPQHF. This chain connects TRBV2 to TRBJ1-5; D remains ambiguous. Per the germline V gene, CDR1 is SNHLY and CDR2 is FYNNEI. V was trimmed by 6 bases and J by 4 bases, leaving 16 bases between them. The CDR3 consists of 15 residues.

This CDR3 is CASSLVSGFPNYGYTF. CDR3 nucleotide sequence: TGCGCCAGCAGCTTGGTATCGGGGTTTCCTAACTATGGCTACACCTTC. The chain employs TRBV5-1 and TRBJ1-2; D not certain. Germline V gives CDR1 SGHRS, CDR2 YFSETQ. V shed 0 bases and J shed 0 bases, with 12 bases lying between them. The length of the CDR3 is 16 residues.

This clone occurred once. V usage is TRBV2 and J usage is TRBJ1-1; D call uncertain. CDR1 is SNHLY, CDR2 FYNNEI, per germline. The CDR3 extends over 14 amino acids. The V end lost 0 bases, the J end lost 0 bases, and 5 bases lay between the germline ends. As DNA, the CDR3 is TGTGCCAGCAGTGAAGCTCGTATGAACACTGAAGCTTTCTTT. This translates into CASSEARMNTEAFF.

In this sample, this clone turned up once. The chain carries TRBV5-4 and TRBJ2-5; a weak D match, TRBD1 (6 bases). CDR3 length: 14 residues. Germline CDR1 SGHNT, CDR2 YYREEE (reference sequence). V was shortened by 3 bases and J by 0 bases, with 9 bases between the two germline ends. The CDR3 reads CASSSDRYQETQYF. The CDR3 DNA is TGTGCCAGCAGCTCCGACAGGTACCAAGAGACCCAGTACTTC.

The CDR3 spells CASSEGAGGADTQYF. The CDR3 DNA sequence: TGTGCCAGCAGTGAAGGAGCGGGGGGAGCAGATACGCAGTATTTT. This chain links TRBV6-4 with TRBJ2-3, with TRBD2 matching 9 bases. The CDR3 has 15 amino acids. From germline, CDR1 is MRHNA and CDR2 SNTAGT. Trimming took 3 bases from V and 4 from J; bases not matched to a gene: 5.

This clone came up once. This chain connects TRBV6-1 to TRBJ2-1; TRBD1 aligns across 9 bases. Germline V gene data show CDR1 as MNHNS and CDR2 as SASEGT. After removal of 4 bases from V and 7 bases from J, the junction contained 8 bases not matched to a gene. There are 15 residues in the CDR3. The CDR3 loop reads CASSVTGTGRNEQFF. The CDR3 DNA is TGTGCCAGCAGTGTCACCGGGACAGGGAGGAATGAGCAGTTCTTC.